The clone carrying this T cell receptor (beta chain) was detected many times. The antigen is not known. An end of the junction does not agree with germline; a read error may underlie this. This specimen comes from a study of T-cell memory formation after mild COVID-19. Study-wide context: TCR clusters were mostly confined to one donor each.

CDR1 and CDR2 from the germline V gene are LNHNV and YYDKDF (reference sequence). The CDR3 is 12 amino acids. Broader study findings: Later expanders leaned CD4+, whereas day 15 to 85 contracting clones were balanced CD4/CD8.

5'RACE with constant-segment primers yielded barcoded, UMI-tagged TCR alpha and TCR beta cDNA libraries. TCRdb re-called the 5' RACE reads through MiXCR, storing one row per CDR3 protein. The sample lists fewer than 350,000 distinct CDR3 sequences; around an eighth were seen once. This TCR was recovered from a man aged 18 to 30 who had mild COVID-19 (a few samples of this study predate the infection). Cell type and time point are not known. The sequencing sample was made of PBMCs or a T cell subset sorted from them (not recorded which). V gene TRBV15 combines with J gene TRBJ2-5; D might be TRBD1 or TRBD2, each matching 5 bases. The CDR3 nucleotides are TGTGCCACCAGCAGAGATCGGGGACCCCCAACCTTC. The encoded protein is CATSRDRGPPTF.